This T cell receptor beta chain was captured in a study of T cells in Graves' hyperthyroidism and ophthalmopathy. What was amplified from RNA transcripts were TCR beta CDR3 regions. The primer set for the first-round RT-PCR of the TCR CDR3 was HTBI. From the multiplex PCR reads, TCRdb called clonotypes with MiXCR, one entry per CDR3 protein. The sample contains about 840,000 distinct CDR3 sequences, 35% to 40% of which appear only once. V was pared by 3 bases and J by 7 bases, with 5 bases of the junction left unmatched. CDR1 is ENHRY and CDR2 is SYGVKD in the germline V gene. The CDR3 consists of 15 residues.

The V and J genes are TRBV10-3 and TRBJ1-6; 8 nucleotides match TRBD1. The specimen was blood. The clonotype comes from a man aged 18 to 29 with Graves' hyperthyroidism. CDR3 nucleotide sequence: TGTGCCATCAGTGATACAGGGGGAGGCAATTCACCCCTCCACTTT. It encodes CAISDTGGGNSPLHF.